The clone carrying this T cell receptor (beta chain) was observed a few times. Its antigen is still unknown. The CDR3 consists of 16 residues. Germline V lookup: CDR1 MNHEY, CDR2 SMNVEV (reference sequence). Trimming at V came to 2 bases and at J to 2 bases, leaving 3 bases not matched to a gene. The data derive from a study of T cells in Graves' hyperthyroidism and ophthalmopathy. Amplification of TCR beta CDR3 regions used RNA as the template. Initially, a first-round RT-PCR of the TCR CDR3 employed the HTBI primer set. MiXCR was run by TCRdb on the multiplex PCR reads, yielding one entry per CDR3 protein. Of 600,000 to 850,000 distinct CDR3 sequences listed, about 19% are singletons. Study results and limitations: From stable hyperthyroidism, ophthalmopathy was separated by a 13 V-J model.

The V gene is TRBV27, the J gene TRBJ2-3, with 11 bases aligning to TRBD2. The sequence was obtained from a woman in her fifties or sixties with Graves' hyperthyroidism that later progressed to Graves' ophthalmopathy. The specimen was blood. Written as DNA, the CDR3 is TGTGCCAGCAGTTTAGGTAGCGGGGGGGCCACAGATACGCAGTATTTT. Residues: CASSLGSGGATDTQYF.